This passage covers 27 T cell receptor beta chains from one sample sequenced in a study of blood T cell repertoires in COVID-19. Profiled with immunoSEQ multiplex PCR; TCRdb holds only in-frame clones, not every one. The table lists about 240,000 clones, roughly four fifths of them singletons. Sequencing was performed on peripheral blood. Every receptor here comes from a woman aged 55-69 years with active or convalescent COVID-19.

The V call is TRBV6-5, the J call TRBJ2-7; possibly TRBD1 for D (6 bases). The CDR3 runs to 11 residues. V was trimmed by 6 bases and J by 7 bases, leaving 10 bases between them. The germline gives CDR1 MNHEY, CDR2 SVGAGI. The CDR3 protein is CASRSRGEQYF. The CDR3 DNA sequence: TGTGCCAGCAGATCGAGGGGGGAGCAGTACTTC.

The CDR3 is CASRTGSEQYF. In DNA, the CDR3 is TGTGCCAGTCGGACAGGGAGCGAGCAGTACTTC. The chain combines TRBV2 with TRBJ2-7; 8 bases line up with TRBD1. Germline CDR1 SNHLY, CDR2 FYNNEI. V trimming: 9 bases; J trimming: 6 bases; junction bases outside the gene matches: 4. CDR3 length equals 11 residues.

This clone has just one count. V is TRBV30 and J is TRBJ1-5, with 7 bases identical to TRBD1. Unmatched junction bases numbered 5, after V lost 3 bases and J lost 6 bases. The V gene's germline CDR1 is GTSNPN and CDR2 SVGIG (reference sequence). This CDR3 spans 13 amino acids. The CDR3 loop reads CAWSPGGGQPQHF. The DNA of the CDR3 is TGTGCCTGGAGCCCAGGGGGAGGTCAGCCCCAGCATTTT.

The chain is built from TRBV3-1 (or the pseudogene TRBV3-2) and TRBJ2-5, with D unclear. Trimming removed 3 bases at V and 10 bases at J, with 27 bases between. This CDR3 is built from 17 residues. The germline gives CDR1 LGHDT, CDR2 YNNKEL (reference sequence). CDR3 DNA: TGTGCCAGCAGCCACCCTGGTCGGCCCCGAGGAGAGAGGAGCCAGTACTTC. Its protein is CASSHPGRPRGERSQYF.

V usage is TRBV6-6 and J usage is TRBJ1-2; D is possibly TRBD1 (6 bases). Looked up from germline, CDR1 is MNHNY and CDR2 is SVGAGI (reference sequence). This CDR3 has 14 residues. The germline V and J ends were trimmed by 5 bases and 6 bases, with 16 bases remaining between them. The chain's CDR3 is CASSRNRERDGYTF. CDR3 nucleotide sequence: TGTGCCAGCAGTCGAAACAGGGAGAGAGATGGCTACACCTTC.

The chain links TRBV6-2 or TRBV6-3 to TRBJ2-3, with 10 bases aligning to TRBD2. The CDR3 has 20 residues. Germline-derived CDR1 and CDR2 are MNHEY and SVGEGT. Trimming removed 2 bases from V and 8 bases from J; junction bases left unmatched: 22. CDR3 coding DNA: TGTGCCAGCAGTTACCCCCAGGGTAGGGCTAGCGGGGGCTCTCAGGGTACGCAGTATTTT. Amino acids: CASSYPQGRASGGSQGTQYF.

The chain couples TRBV7-3 to TRBJ2-1; a weak D match, TRBD2 (6 bases). Trimming took 5 bases from V and 4 from J, leaving 15 bases between them. The CDR3 extends over 15 amino acids. CDR1 SGHTA and CDR2 FQGTGA come from the germline V gene. CDR3 nucleotides: TGTGCCAGCAGCCCCCGCGGGGCCCGTTACAATGAGCAGTTCTTC. It translates to CASSPRGARYNEQFF.

This rearrangement joins TRBV14 to TRBJ2-1, with D uncertain. Germline CDR1 SGHDN, CDR2 FVKESK. The CDR3 contains 13 residues. V gave up 1 base and J gave up 2 bases, with 3 bases separating them. CDR3 in amino acids: CASSQAAYNEQFF. DNA of the CDR3: TGTGCCAGCAGCCAAGCGGCCTACAATGAGCAGTTCTTC.

J is TRBJ2-2 and V is TRBV5-1, with D possibly matching TRBD1 (6 bases). This CDR3 is 13 amino acids long. The germline CDR1 and CDR2 sequences are SGHRS and YFSETQ. The V gene lost 8 bases and the J gene lost 5 bases, with 13 bases spanning the gap. The CDR3 sequence: CASTPQGTGELFF. The CDR3 region has the DNA TGCGCCAGTACCCCTCAGGGGACCGGGGAGCTGTTTTTT.

V usage is TRBV18 and J usage is TRBJ1-6; D is unclear. CDR1 is KGHSH and CDR2 is LQKENI in the germline V gene. The CDR3 contains 14 residues. V lost 2 bases to trimming and J lost 7 bases, with 9 bases between them. In DNA form, the CDR3 reads TGTGCCAGCTCACCATCCAGGTCCAATTCACCCCTCCACTTT. It codes for CASSPSRSNSPLHF.

This clone is a singleton in its sample. The V and J genes are TRBV6-6 and TRBJ1-2, with 9 positions matching TRBD1. Trimming at V came to 5 bases and at J to 6 bases, leaving 4 bases not matched to a gene. Per germline, CDR1 MNHNY and CDR2 SVGAGI (reference sequence). The CDR3 extends over 13 amino acids. CDR3 protein: CASSRDRVDGYTF. DNA for the CDR3: TGTGCCAGCAGTCGGGACAGGGTCGATGGCTACACCTTC.

The rearrangement uses TRBV18 and TRBJ1-4; 9 bases are shared with TRBD1. The CDR3 length is 15 residues. V trimming: 3 bases; J trimming: 5 bases; junction bases outside the gene matches: 4. Germline loops: CDR1 KGHSH, CDR2 LQKENI. The CDR3 coding sequence is TGTGCCAGCTCACCCCCCGGGACAGGGAATGAAAAACTGTTTTTT. It specifies CASSPPGTGNEKLFF.

The chain combines TRBV29-1 with TRBJ2-5, with unresolved D. Trimming took off 3 bases at V and 4 bases at J, with 9 bases between the two ends. This CDR3 has 12 amino acids. Germline-derived CDR1 and CDR2 are SQVTM and ANQGSEA. The CDR3 coding sequence is TGCAGCGTTGAGACAATAGGAGAGACCCAGTACTTC. Translating it yields CSVETIGETQYF. Full variable domain (missing parts from reference TRBV29-1 and TRBJ2-5): SAVISQKPSRDICQRGTSLTIQCQVDSQVTMMFWYRQQPGQSLTLIATANQGSEATYESGFVIDKFPISRPNLTFSTLTVSNMSPEDSSIYLCSVETIGETQYFGPGTRLLVL.

V usage is TRBV19 and J usage is TRBJ1-2, with D unresolved. Trimming removed 3 bases from V and 3 bases from J, with 11 bases in between. The CDR3 covers 14 residues. Germline loops: CDR1 LNHDA, CDR2 SQIVND (reference sequence). CDR3 amino acids: CASSIGEGYYGYTF. The CDR3 coding sequence is TGTGCCAGTAGTATCGGGGAGGGTTACTATGGCTACACCTTC.

The chain joins TRBV4-1 to TRBJ2-7, with D perhaps TRBD2 (6 bases). Germline V gene data show CDR1 as MGHRA and CDR2 as YSYEKL. The CDR3 spans 15 residues. The germline V and J ends were trimmed by 3 bases and 0 bases, with 12 bases remaining between them. CDR3 DNA: TGCGCCAGCAGCCAGGAGCGGGCAAACTCCTACGAGCAGTACTTC. This encodes CASSQERANSYEQYF.

This chain uses TRBV3-1 (or the pseudogene TRBV3-2) with TRBJ2-5, with D hard to call. V gave up 0 bases and J gave up 1 base, with 15 bases separating them. The germline V gene encodes CDR1 LGHDT and CDR2 YNNKEL (reference sequence). This CDR3 contains 17 residues. DNA of the CDR3: TGTGCCAGCAGCCAAGAACCCCCAGCAGGCGCCCAAGAGACCCAGTACTTC. This encodes CASSQEPPAGAQETQYF.

V usage is TRBV7-3 and J usage is TRBJ2-5; D is possibly TRBD1 (5 bases). The CDR3 runs 14 residues. The V end lost 6 bases, the J end lost 7 bases, and 18 bases lay between the germline ends. Germline values: CDR1 SGHTA, CDR2 FQGTGA. In nucleotides, the CDR3 is TGTGCCAGCAGTCTAACAGGCCGCGAGGTGACCCAGTACTTC. Residues: CASSLTGREVTQYF. The full variable domain, its missing parts supplied by reference TRBV7-3 and TRBJ2-5, is GAGVSQTPSNKVTEKGKYVELRCDPISGHTALYWYRQSLGQGPEFLIYFQGTGAADDSGLPNDRFFAVRPEGSVSTLKIQRTERGDSAVYLCASSLTGREVTQYFGPGTRLLVL.

In this sample, this clone turned up once. The chain has TRBV27 and TRBJ2-5, with 7 bases aligning to TRBD2. Germline CDR1 reads MNHEY; CDR2 reads SMNVEV (reference sequence). This CDR3 is 14 amino acids long. The ends lost 0 bases at V and 2 bases at J; junction bases unmatched: 0. CDR3 protein: CASSLSGGQETQYF. The CDR3, as DNA: TGTGCCAGCAGTTTATCGGGGGGGCAAGAGACCCAGTACTTC.

The chain recombines TRBV7-3 with TRBJ2-3; no firm D call. This CDR3 spans 13 amino acids. In germline, CDR1 is SGHTA, CDR2 FQGTGA. The germline V and J ends were trimmed by 3 bases and 2 bases, with 6 bases remaining between them. This CDR3 reads CASSLWPTDTQYF. CDR3 DNA: TGTGCCAGCAGCTTGTGGCCCACAGATACGCAGTATTTT.

This CDR3 reads CASSETRSTEAFF. Written as DNA, the CDR3 is TGTGCCAGCAGTGAAACACGGAGCACTGAAGCTTTCTTT. The chain uses TRBV25-1 and TRBJ1-1; no firm D call. Trimming stripped 2 bases from V and 4 bases from J, with 8 bases between. The CDR3 extends over 13 amino acids. The germline CDR1 and CDR2 sequences are MGHDK and SYGVNS. Based on the CDR3 plus reference TRBV25-1 and TRBJ1-1, the full variable domain is EADIYQTPRYLVIGTGKKITLECSQTMGHDKMYWYQQDPGMELHLIHYSYGVNSTEKGDLSSESTVSRIRTEHFPLTLESARPSHTSQYLCASSETRSTEAFFGQGTRLTVV.

The gene calls are TRBV2 and TRBJ2-7; 8 bases align to TRBD2. Germline V gene lookup returns CDR1 SNHLY and CDR2 FYNNEI. There are 15 residues in the CDR3. Trimming cost V 8 bases and J 0 bases; bases outside gene matches: 9. The CDR3: CASPGPSGSSYEQYF. The CDR3 nucleotides are TGTGCCAGCCCTGGACCTAGCGGGTCCTCCTACGAGCAGTACTTC. Using reference TRBV2 and TRBJ2-7 for the parts outside the CDR3, the full variable domain is EPEVTQTPSHQVTQMGQEVILRCVPISNHLYFYWYRQILGQKVEFLVSFYNNEISEKSEIFDDQFSVERPDGSNFTLKIRSTKLEDSAMYFCASPGPSGSSYEQYFGPGTRLTVT.

The chain carries TRBV30 and TRBJ1-4, with 9 bases that match TRBD1. This CDR3 spans 14 amino acids. CDR1 is GTSNPN, CDR2 SVGIG, per germline (reference sequence). V gave up 2 bases and J gave up 5 bases; unmatched junction bases: 3. The CDR3 here is CAWSYGTGNEKLFF. CDR3 DNA sequence: TGTGCCTGGAGTTATGGGACAGGGAATGAAAAACTGTTTTTT.

The genes are TRBV5-4 and TRBJ1-1, with D hard to call. This CDR3 contains 14 residues. Germline values: CDR1 SGHNT, CDR2 YYREEE (reference sequence). V lost 2 bases, J lost 1 base, and 9 bases lay in between. This CDR3 is CASSLIGKNTEAFF. The CDR3 coding sequence is TGTGCCAGCAGCTTAATCGGGAAGAACACTGAAGCTTTCTTT.

In DNA form, the CDR3 reads TGTGCCAGCAGCGTAGTTTCACAACTGAACACTGAAGCTTTCTTT. This translates into CASSVVSQLNTEAFF. The chain links TRBV9 to TRBJ1-1; D gene uncertain. V was pared by 0 bases and J by 0 bases, with 9 bases between. The germline V gene has CDR1 SGDLS and CDR2 YYNGEE. There are 15 residues in the CDR3.

The chain combines TRBV6-2 or TRBV6-3 with TRBJ2-1; D may be TRBD2 (6 bases). V was trimmed by 0 bases and J by 7 bases, leaving 22 bases between them. CDR1 is MNHEY and CDR2 is SVGEGT in the germline V gene. The CDR3 loop spans 18 amino acids. This CDR3 is CASSYSTGWGDGLNEQFF. The CDR3, as DNA: TGTGCCAGCAGTTACTCAACAGGTTGGGGGGATGGATTGAATGAGCAGTTCTTC.

This clone was seen a handful of times. The J gene is TRBJ1-2, the V gene TRBV7-2; possibly TRBD1 for D (6 bases). Trimming removed 0 bases from V and 0 bases from J, with 11 bases in between. The CDR3 contains 16 residues. Germline V gene lookup returns CDR1 SGHTA and CDR2 FQGNSA. The CDR3 region is CASSLATGLANYGYTF. CDR3 DNA: TGTGCCAGCAGCTTAGCGACAGGTTTAGCTAACTATGGCTACACCTTC.

The V gene is TRBV19, the J gene TRBJ2-1, with 8 bases aligning to TRBD2. Germline loops: CDR1 LNHDA, CDR2 SQIVND (reference sequence). Trimming removed 6 bases from V and 4 bases from J; junction bases left unmatched: 8. The CDR3 is 15 residues long. The CDR3 DNA sequence: TGTGCCAGTAGACCCACTAGCGGCCAGTACAATGAGCAGTTCTTC. It translates to CASRPTSGQYNEQFF.